This T cell receptor (beta chain) is from a study of blood T cell repertoires in COVID-19. On the study more broadly: The samples span acute and convalescent COVID-19 from the United States, Italy and Spain.

All enrollees were about 18 to 90 years old and from around 25 US areas. Germline loops: CDR1 SEHNR, CDR2 FQNEAQ (reference sequence). V shed 2 bases, J shed 5 bases, and the junction held 6 bases outside the gene matches. The CDR3 consists of 16 residues. Authors' methods: Amplified reference gene primers provided the basis for estimating nucleated cell counts. Sequencing was performed with immunoSEQ multiplex PCR; in TCRdb, only in-frame clones are kept and a portion is missing. V and J calls and clone size are those listed in that table; D and trimming were worked out from the DNA. The top ten hold roughly 8.5% of the sample, which has 490,000 or so clones, about 85% seen once.

The TCR sequence derives from a woman aged 55-69 years who had recovered from COVID-19. Sequenced material: PBMCs or T cells enriched from blood (not recorded which). This chain connects TRBV7-9 to TRBJ2-1; TRBD1 matches at 10 bases. CDR3 in DNA: TGTGCCAGCAGCTTACCCCCCGGGACAGGGGACAATGAGCAGTTCTTC. This translates into CASSLPPGTGDNEQFF.